This TCR beta chain was recorded in a study of OX40 agonist ivuxolimab in advanced cancers. The germline V gene encodes CDR1 WNHNN and CDR2 SYGVQD (reference sequence). The CDR3 is 14 amino acids. The V end was cut by 3 bases, the J end by 0 bases, with 9 bases between. Measured with immunoSEQ multiplex PCR; TCRdb has only the in-frame clones, and not every one. The sample includes 75,000 to 95,000 clones, 89% of them seen just once. The chain uses TRBV10-1 and TRBJ2-7, with D uncertain. This receptor was identified in an adult with an advanced solid tumor such as melanoma, head and neck, liver or kidney cancer. Specimen: CD4+ or CD8+ T cells sorted from blood, collected in a trial of the OX40 agonist ivuxolimab. Here the CDR3 DNA reads TGCGCCAGCAGTGATAGCAGAAGCTCCTACGAGCAGTACTTC. Residues: CASSDSRSSYEQYF.